The present T cell receptor (beta chain) was sequenced within a study of OX40 agonist ivuxolimab in advanced cancers. Looking at the study overall: Head and neck, renal cell, melanoma or hepatocellular carcinoma were the cancers that dose-escalation patients had. Study results and limitations: At doses 0.1 to 3.0 mg/kg, CD4+ and CD8+ clones expanded. On average, CD8+ T cells had more expanded clones than CD4+. Among the lowest peripheral clonal expansion occurred in 0.1-3.0 mg/kg partial responders.

As concerns this clone: Its antigen is unknown.

Produced via immunoSEQ multiplex PCR; TCRdb's table is partial and in-frame only. The sample yields about 49,000 clones, about 85% seen once. Sequences were derived from CD4+ or CD8+ T cells sorted from blood, sampled in a trial of the OX40 agonist ivuxolimab. The receptor was isolated from an adult with an advanced solid tumor such as melanoma, head and neck, liver or kidney cancer.

CDR3 in DNA: TGTGCCAGCAGACCCGGGACACCCAGCTCTGGAAACACCATATATTTT. This encodes CASRPGTPSSGNTIYF. J is TRBJ1-3 and V is TRBV28, with D possibly matching TRBD1 (6 bases). Between the trimmed V and J ends, which lost 6 bases and 0 bases, there was a span of 15 bases. The CDR3 totals 16 residues. In germline, CDR1 is MDHEN, CDR2 SYDVKM. Together with reference TRBV28 and TRBJ1-3, the CDR3 gives the full variable domain: DVKVTQSSRYLVKRTGEKVFLECVQDMDHENMFWYRQDPGLGLRLIYFSYDVKMKEKGDIPEGYSVSREKKERFSLILESASTNQTSMYLCASRPGTPSSGNTIYFGEGSWLTVV.